This is a list of T cell receptor beta chains from one sample in a study of cytomegalovirus exposure and HLA in healthy donors. Clones were sequenced by immunoSEQ multiplex PCR, and TCRdb holds only the in-frame ones, with some missing. Among 80,000 to 95,000 clones listed, roughly 70% were seen once. The sequenced sample consisted of PBMCs. The receptor set was obtained from a woman younger than 30 in good health and CMV-seropositive. Each CDR3 is given with its conserved first and last residue.

>TRBV5-4|TRBJ1-2
CASSQAHFSGTRYTF
>TRBV9|TRBJ2-1
CASSVGGGGYYNEQFF
>TRBV5-1|TRBJ2-1
CASSLGQGEHNEQFF
>TRBV7-9|TRBJ1-3
CASSLARSQSSGNTIYF
>TRBV4-3|TRBJ1-5
CASSQDANQPQHF
>TRBV7-6|TRBJ1-3
CASSLATRRGDSGNTIYF
>TRBV4-3|TRBJ1-1
CASSQDPGGPGATEAFF
>TRBV5-6|TRBJ2-7
CASSPLAAGLLYEQYF
>TRBV20-1|TRBJ2-7
CSASPAYEQYF
>TRBV2|TRBJ1-5
CASSEGGRRGYQPQHF
>TRBV27|TRBJ2-3
CASGAVRTDTQYF
>TRBV4-3|TRBJ1-1
CASSQDLQGDTEAFF
>TRBV28|TRBJ1-4
CASSSAGTGSEKLFF
>TRBV7-6|TRBJ1-6
CASSPIGAGIRGSPLHF
>TRBV18|TRBJ1-6
CASSPFMADNSPLHF
>TRBV15|TRBJ2-3
CATRGGSSDTQYF
>TRBV27|TRBJ1-5
CASSSGQGFDEPQHF
>TRBV9|TRBJ1-3
CASSPTGGRGNTIYF
>TRBV7-2|TRBJ1-6
CASTHSGGALHF
>TRBV11-2|TRBJ2-7
CASSLDYDSAEQYF
>TRBV5-1|TRBJ2-1
CASSSDRGYNEQFF
>TRBV5-1|TRBJ1-1
CASVTGTGGSDTEAFF